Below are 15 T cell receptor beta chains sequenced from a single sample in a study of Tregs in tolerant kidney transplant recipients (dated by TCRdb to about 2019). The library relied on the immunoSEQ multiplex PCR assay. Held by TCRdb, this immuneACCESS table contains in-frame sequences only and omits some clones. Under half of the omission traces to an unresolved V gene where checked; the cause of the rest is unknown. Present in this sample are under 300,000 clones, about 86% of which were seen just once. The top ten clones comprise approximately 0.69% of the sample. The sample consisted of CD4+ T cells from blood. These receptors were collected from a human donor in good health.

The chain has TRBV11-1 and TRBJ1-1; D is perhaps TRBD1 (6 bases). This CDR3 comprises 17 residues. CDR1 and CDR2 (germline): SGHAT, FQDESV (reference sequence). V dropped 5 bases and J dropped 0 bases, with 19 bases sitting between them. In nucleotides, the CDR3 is TGTGCCAGCAGCCATATGGGGACACGGGGGATGAACACTGAAGCTTTCTTT. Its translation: CASSHMGTRGMNTEAFF.

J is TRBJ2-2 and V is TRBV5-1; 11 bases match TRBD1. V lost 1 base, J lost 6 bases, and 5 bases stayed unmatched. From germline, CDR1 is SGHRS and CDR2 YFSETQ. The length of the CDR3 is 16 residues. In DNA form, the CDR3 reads TGCGCCAGCAGCTTGAGGGACAGGGGGAGTCCCGGGGAGCTGTTTTTT. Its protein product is CASSLRDRGSPGELFF.

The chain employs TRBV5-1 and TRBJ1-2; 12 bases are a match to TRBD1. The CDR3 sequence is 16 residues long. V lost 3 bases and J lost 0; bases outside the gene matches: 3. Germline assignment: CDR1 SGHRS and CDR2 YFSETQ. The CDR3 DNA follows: TGCGCCAGCAGCTCCGGGACAGGGGGCGCTAACTATGGCTACACCTTC. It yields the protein CASSSGTGGANYGYTF.

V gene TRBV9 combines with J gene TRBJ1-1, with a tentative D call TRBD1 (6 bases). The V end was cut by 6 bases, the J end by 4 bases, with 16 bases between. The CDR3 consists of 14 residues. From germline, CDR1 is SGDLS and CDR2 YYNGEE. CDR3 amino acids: CASTKQGGGTEAFF. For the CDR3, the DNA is TGTGCCAGCACCAAACAGGGCGGAGGCACTGAAGCTTTCTTT.

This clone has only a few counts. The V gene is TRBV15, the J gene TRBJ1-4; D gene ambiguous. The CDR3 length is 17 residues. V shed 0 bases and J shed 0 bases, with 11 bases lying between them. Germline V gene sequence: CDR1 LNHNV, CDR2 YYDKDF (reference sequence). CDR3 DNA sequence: TGTGCCACCAGCAGAGATTGGGCCGAAGCAACTAATGAAAAACTGTTTTTT. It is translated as CATSRDWAEATNEKLFF. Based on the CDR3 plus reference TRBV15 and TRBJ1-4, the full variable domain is DAMVIQNPRYQVTQFGKPVTLSCSQTLNHNVMYWYQQKSSQAPKLLFHYYDKDFNNEADTPDNFQSRRPNTSFCFLDIRSPGLGDTAMYLCATSRDWAEATNEKLFFGSGTQLSVL.

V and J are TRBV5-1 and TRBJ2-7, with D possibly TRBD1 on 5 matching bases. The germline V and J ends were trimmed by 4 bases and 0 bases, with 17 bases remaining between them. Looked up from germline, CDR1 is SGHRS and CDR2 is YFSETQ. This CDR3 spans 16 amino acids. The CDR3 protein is CASSLTQGSFSYEQYF. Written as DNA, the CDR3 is TGCGCCAGCAGCCTAACCCAGGGATCTTTCTCCTACGAGCAGTACTTC.

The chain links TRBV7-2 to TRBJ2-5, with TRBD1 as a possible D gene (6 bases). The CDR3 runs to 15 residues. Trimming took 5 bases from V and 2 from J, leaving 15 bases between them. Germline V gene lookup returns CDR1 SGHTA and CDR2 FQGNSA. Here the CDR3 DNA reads TGTGCCAGCAGCCGAACTACAGGGTCACAAGAGACCCAGTACTTC. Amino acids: CASSRTTGSQETQYF.

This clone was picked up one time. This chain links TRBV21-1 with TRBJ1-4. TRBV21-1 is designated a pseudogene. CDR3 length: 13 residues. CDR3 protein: CAIPLATNEKLFF. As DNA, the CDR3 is TGTGCCATTCCCCTTGCAACTAATGAAAAACTGTTTTTT.

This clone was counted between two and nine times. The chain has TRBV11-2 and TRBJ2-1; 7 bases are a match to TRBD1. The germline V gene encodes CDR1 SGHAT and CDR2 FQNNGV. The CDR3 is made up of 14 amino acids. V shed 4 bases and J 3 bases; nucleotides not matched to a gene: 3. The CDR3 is CASSSGTVYNEQFF. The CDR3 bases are TGTGCCAGCAGCTCCGGGACAGTCTACAATGAGCAGTTCTTC.

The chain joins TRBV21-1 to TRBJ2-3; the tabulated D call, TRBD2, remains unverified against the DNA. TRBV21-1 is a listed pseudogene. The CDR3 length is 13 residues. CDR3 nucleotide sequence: TGTGCCAGCCCCCCCGGGAGCACAGATACGCAGTATTTT. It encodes CASPPGSTDTQYF.

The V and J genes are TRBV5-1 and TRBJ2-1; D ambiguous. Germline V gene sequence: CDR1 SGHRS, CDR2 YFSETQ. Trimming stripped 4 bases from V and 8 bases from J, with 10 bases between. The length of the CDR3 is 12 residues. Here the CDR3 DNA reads TGCGCCAGCAGCATTAGTGGGGATGAGCAGTTCTTC. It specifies CASSISGDEQFF.

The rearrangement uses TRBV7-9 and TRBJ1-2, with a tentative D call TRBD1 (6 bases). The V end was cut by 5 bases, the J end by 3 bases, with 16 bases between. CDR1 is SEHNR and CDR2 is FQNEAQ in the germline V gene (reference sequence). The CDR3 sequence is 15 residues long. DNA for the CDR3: TGTGCCAGCAGCCGTTTGTGGGGGGCGGACTATGGCTACACCTTC. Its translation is CASSRLWGADYGYTF.

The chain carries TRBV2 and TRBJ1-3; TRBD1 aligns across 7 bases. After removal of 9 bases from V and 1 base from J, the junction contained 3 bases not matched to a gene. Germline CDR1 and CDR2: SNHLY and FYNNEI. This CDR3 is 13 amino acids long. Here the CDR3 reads CASQGESGNTIYF. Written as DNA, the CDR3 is TGTGCCAGTCAGGGGGAATCTGGAAACACCATATATTTT.

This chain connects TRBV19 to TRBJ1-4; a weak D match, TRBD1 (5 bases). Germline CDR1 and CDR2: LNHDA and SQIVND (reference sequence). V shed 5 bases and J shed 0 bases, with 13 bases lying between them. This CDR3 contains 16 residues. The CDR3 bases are TGTGCCAGTAGTTTCCAGGGACGGGCAACTAATGAAAAACTGTTTTTT. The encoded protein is CASSFQGRATNEKLFF. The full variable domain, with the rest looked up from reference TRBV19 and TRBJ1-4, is DGGITQSPKYLFRKEGQNVTLSCEQNLNHDAMYWYRQDPGQGLRLIYYSQIVNDFQKGDIAEGYSVSREKKESFPLTVTSAQKNPTAFYLCASSFQGRATNEKLFFGSGTQLSVL.

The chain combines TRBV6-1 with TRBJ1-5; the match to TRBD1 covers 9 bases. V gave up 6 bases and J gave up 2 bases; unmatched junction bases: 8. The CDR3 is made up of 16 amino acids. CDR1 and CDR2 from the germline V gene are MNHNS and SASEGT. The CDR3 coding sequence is TGTGCCAGCAGGGAATTACAGGGGGCGGGCAATCAGCCCCAGCATTTT. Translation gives CASRELQGAGNQPQHF.